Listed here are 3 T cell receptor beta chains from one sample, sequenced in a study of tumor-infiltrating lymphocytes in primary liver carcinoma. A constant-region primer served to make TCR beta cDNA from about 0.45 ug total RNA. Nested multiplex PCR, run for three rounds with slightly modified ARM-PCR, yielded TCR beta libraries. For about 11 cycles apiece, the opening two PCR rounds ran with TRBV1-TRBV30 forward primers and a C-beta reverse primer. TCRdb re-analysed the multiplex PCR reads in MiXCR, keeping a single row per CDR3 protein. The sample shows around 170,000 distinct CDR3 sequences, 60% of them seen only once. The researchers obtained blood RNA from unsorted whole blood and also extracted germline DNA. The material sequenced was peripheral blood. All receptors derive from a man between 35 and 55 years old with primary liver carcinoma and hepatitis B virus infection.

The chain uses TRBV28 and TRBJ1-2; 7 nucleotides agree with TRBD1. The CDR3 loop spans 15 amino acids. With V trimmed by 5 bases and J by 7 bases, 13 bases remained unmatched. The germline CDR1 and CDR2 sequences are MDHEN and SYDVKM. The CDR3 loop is CASSDTGVSKGGYTF. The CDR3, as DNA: TGTGCCAGCAGTGATACAGGGGTATCAAAAGGTGGCTACACCTTC.

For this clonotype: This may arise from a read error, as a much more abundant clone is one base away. The DNA of the CDR3 is TGTGCCAGCAGGTTAATGCGGTCCCCAGATACGCAGTATTTT. Translating it yields CASRLMRSPDTQYF. The chain employs TRBV11-2 and TRBJ2-3, with D uncertain. Looked up from germline, CDR1 is SGHAT and CDR2 is FQNNGV. V dropped 6 bases and J dropped 4 bases, with 14 bases sitting between them. The CDR3 is 14 residues long. Looking up the rest from reference TRBV11-2 and TRBJ2-3 gives the full variable domain: EAGVAQSPRYKIIEKRQSVAFWCNPISGHATLYWYQQILGQGPKLLIQFQNNGVVDDSQLPKDRFSAERLKGVDSTLKIQPAKLEDSAVYLCASRLMRSPDTQYFGPGTRLTVL.

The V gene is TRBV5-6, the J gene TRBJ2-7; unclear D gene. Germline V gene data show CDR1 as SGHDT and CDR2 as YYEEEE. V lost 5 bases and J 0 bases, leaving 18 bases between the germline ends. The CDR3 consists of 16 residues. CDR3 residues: CASSNPRAPSSYEQYF. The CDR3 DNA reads TGTGCCAGCAGTAACCCCCGAGCACCGAGCTCCTACGAGCAGTACTTC.